The text below deals with one TCR beta chain. The junction departs from the called germline gene at one end, perhaps through a read error. CDR1 and CDR2 from the germline V gene are MNHNS and SASEGT. There are 13 residues in the CDR3. The sample belongs to a study of Graves' ophthalmopathy and Graves' hyperthyroidism. Amplified TCR beta CDR3 regions were obtained using RNA transcripts as template. RT-PCR with HTBI primers came first, then second-round multiplex PCR. In TCRdb, the multiplex PCR reads were re-called with MiXCR into one record per CDR3 protein. In the table there are about 340,000 distinct CDR3 sequences, around a sixth of which are singletons.

The chain employs TRBV6-1 and TRBJ2-2, with D possibly being TRBD2 (6 bases). Sequencing was carried out using peripheral blood. The sequence was obtained from an adult man with Graves' ophthalmopathy. As DNA, the CDR3 is TGTGCCAGCAATAAGGTCGGAGCCGGGGAGGTGCTTTTT. Amino acid sequence: CASNKVGAGEVLF.